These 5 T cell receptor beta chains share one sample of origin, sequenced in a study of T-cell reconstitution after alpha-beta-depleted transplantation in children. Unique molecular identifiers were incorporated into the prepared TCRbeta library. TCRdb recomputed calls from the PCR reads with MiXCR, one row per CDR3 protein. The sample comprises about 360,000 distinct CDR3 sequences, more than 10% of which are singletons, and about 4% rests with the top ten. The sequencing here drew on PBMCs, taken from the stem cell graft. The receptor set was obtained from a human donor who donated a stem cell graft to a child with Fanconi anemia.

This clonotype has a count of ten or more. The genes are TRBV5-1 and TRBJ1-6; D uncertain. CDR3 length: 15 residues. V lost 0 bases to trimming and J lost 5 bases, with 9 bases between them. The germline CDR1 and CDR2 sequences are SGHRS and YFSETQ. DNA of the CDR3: TGCGCCAGCAGCTTGGTGAGCGAGGATAATTCACCCCTCCACTTT. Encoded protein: CASSLVSEDNSPLHF.

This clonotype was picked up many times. Here the CDR3 DNA reads TGTGCCAGCAGCCGACAGGGTTCATCTGAGAATGAGCAGTTCTTC. It codes for CASSRQGSSENEQFF. This chain links TRBV7-8 with TRBJ2-1; TRBD1 agrees at 7 bases. V lost 5 bases to trimming and J lost 7 bases; unmatched junction nucleotides: 11. CDR3 length equals 15 residues. The germline gives CDR1 SGHVS, CDR2 FQNEAQ.

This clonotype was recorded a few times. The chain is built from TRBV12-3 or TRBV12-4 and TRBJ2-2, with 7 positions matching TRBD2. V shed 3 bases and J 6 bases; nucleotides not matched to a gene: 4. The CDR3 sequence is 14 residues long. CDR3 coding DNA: TGTGCCAGCAGTTTCAGGGCGGGGGCCGGGGAGCTGTTTTTT. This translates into CASSFRAGAGELFF.

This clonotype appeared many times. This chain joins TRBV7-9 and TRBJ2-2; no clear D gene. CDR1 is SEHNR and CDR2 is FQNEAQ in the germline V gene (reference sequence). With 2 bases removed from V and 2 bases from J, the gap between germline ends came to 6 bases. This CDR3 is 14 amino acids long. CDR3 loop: CASSLSENTGELFF. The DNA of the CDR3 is TGTGCCAGCAGCTTATCGGAAAACACCGGGGAGCTGTTTTTT.

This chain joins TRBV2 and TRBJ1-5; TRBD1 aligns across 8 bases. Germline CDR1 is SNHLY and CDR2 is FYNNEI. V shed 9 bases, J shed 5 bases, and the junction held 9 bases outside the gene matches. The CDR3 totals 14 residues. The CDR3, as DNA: TGTGCCAGTTCTGGAGGGACAGGACATCAGCCCCAGCATTTT. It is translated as CASSGGTGHQPQHF.